This T cell receptor (beta chain) is drawn from a study of cytomegalovirus exposure and HLA in healthy donors. Points from the study as a whole: The authors excluded some V segments, including TRBV6-2 and TRBV6-3, as indistinguishable. Previously analyzed data showed that most TCR beta V segments were productive at a frequency of about 87% or about 30%.

This clone showed up just a few times. Antigen specificity is unknown. In the PCR, 60 Vbeta and 13 Jbeta primers were used. Original data processing: Unique TCR beta chains numbered approximately 76 million in a later analysis, with roughly 11 million shared. TCRdb's table, derived via immunoSEQ multiplex PCR, lists solely in-frame clones and lacks some. The DNA gave D and trimming, while V, J and clone size come from that table. The sample records about 200,000 clones, about 86% being singletons. CDR3 length equals 16 residues. The V gene's germline CDR1 is MNHEY and CDR2 SVGAGI. The V end was cut by 0 bases, the J end by 4 bases, with 15 bases between.

This rearrangement joins TRBV6-5 to TRBJ1-1; possible D gene TRBD1, 6 bases. The TCR originated in a young woman in good health and CMV-seronegative. Sequenced sample: PBMCs. The CDR3 DNA sequence: TGTGCCAGCAGTTACTCGAGTTATACAGGGTCCACTGAAGCTTTCTTT. Translated: CASSYSSYTGSTEAFF.